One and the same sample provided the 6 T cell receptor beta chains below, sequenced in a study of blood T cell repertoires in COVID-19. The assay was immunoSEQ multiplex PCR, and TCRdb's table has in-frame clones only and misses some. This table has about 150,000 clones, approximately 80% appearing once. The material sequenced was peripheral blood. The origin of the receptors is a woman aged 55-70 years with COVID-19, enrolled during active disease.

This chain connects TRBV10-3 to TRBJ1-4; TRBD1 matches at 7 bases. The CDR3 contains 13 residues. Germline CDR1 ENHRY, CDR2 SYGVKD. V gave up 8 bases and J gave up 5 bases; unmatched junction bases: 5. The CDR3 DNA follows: TGTGCCATCGGGACAGAAAAAAATGAAAAACTGTTTTTT. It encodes CAIGTEKNEKLFF.

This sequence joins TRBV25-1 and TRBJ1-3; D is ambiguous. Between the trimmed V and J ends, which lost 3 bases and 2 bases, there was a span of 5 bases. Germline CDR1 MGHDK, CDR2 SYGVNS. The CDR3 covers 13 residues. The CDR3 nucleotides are TGTGCCAGCAGTGATGTAGCTGGAAACACCATATATTTT. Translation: CASSDVAGNTIYF.

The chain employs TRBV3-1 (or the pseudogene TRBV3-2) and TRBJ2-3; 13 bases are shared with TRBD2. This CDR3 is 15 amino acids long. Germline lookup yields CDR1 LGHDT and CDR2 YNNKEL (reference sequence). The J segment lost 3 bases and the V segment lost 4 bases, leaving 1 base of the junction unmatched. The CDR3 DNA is TGTGCCAGCAGCCGGACTAGCGGGGGTACAGATACGCAGTATTTT. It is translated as CASSRTSGGTDTQYF.

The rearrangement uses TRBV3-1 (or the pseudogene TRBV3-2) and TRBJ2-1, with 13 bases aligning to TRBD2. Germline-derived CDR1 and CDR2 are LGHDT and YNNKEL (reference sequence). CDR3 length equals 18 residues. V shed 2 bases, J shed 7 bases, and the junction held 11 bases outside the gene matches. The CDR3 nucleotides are TGTGCCAGCAGCCAATCACTAGCGGGAGGGCCAAGGGGGAATGAGCAGTTCTTC. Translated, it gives CASSQSLAGGPRGNEQFF.

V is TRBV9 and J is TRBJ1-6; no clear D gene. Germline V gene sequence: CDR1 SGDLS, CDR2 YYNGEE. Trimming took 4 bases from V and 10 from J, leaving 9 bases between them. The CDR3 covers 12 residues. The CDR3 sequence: CASSSPPSPLHF. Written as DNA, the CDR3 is TGTGCCAGCAGCTCTCCTCCCTCACCCCTCCACTTT.

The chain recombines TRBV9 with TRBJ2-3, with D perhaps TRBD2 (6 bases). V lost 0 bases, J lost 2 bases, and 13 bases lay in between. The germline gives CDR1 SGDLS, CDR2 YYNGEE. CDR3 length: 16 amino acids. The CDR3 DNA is TGTGCCAGCAGCGTAGTGGATAGCGGTTACACAGATACGCAGTATTTT. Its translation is CASSVVDSGYTDTQYF.